This T cell receptor beta chain stems from a study of T-cell reconstitution after alpha-beta-depleted transplantation in children. General study results and limits: Surviving recipient T cells and thymic progenitors underlay high day-60 TCRbeta diversity in some patients. Several hundred graft clones that had expanded were reportedly the source of alpha-beta T cells about two months after transplant. Newly generated T cells supplied most T-cell counts and diversity one year post-transplant.

This clonotype was counted ten times or more. Its antigen is currently unknown. The TCRbeta library incorporated unique molecular identifiers. One entry per CDR3 protein, called by TCRdb with MiXCR from the PCR reads. The sample contains around 270,000 distinct CDR3 sequences, less than 9.5% of which appear only once. The receptor comes from a female patient aged 2-10 years who had a stem cell transplant for Fanconi anemia, so the T cells may come from the graft donor. The sample was peripheral blood, taken 360 days after TCRalphabeta/CD19-depleted stem cell transplant.

CDR3 in amino acids: CASISQVNQPQHF. DNA of the CDR3: TGTGCCAGCATCTCGCAGGTTAATCAGCCCCAGCATTTT. J is TRBJ1-5 and V is TRBV5-6; D is uncertain. Germline CDR1 and CDR2: SGHDT and YYEEEE. V lost 6 bases to trimming and J lost 4 bases, with 11 bases between them. This CDR3 comprises 13 residues.